These 26 T cell receptor beta chains came from one sample sequenced in a study of blood T cell repertoires in COVID-19. Profiled with immunoSEQ multiplex PCR; TCRdb holds only in-frame clones, not every one. The table lists roughly 80,000 clones, approximately 78% of them singletons. Sequencing was performed on peripheral blood. These receptors were collected from a human donor in a cohort sampled during active COVID-19.

The chain uses TRBV29-1 and TRBJ1-2; TRBD1 matches 8 bases. Germline lookup yields CDR1 SQVTM and CDR2 ANQGSEA. With V trimmed by 7 bases and J by 6 bases, 10 bases remained unmatched. This CDR3 is built from 13 residues. The CDR3 coding sequence is TGCAGCGGACGCGGACAGGGAATGGATGGCTACACCTTC. This translates into CSGRGQGMDGYTF.

The rearrangement links TRBV9 to TRBJ2-5; 11 bases fit TRBD1. In germline, CDR1 is SGDLS, CDR2 YYNGEE. CDR3 size: 17 residues. With V trimmed by 2 bases and J by 2 bases, 8 bases remained unmatched. CDR3 in amino acids: CASSVGGQGVKQETQYF. For the CDR3, the DNA is TGTGCCAGCAGCGTTGGGGGACAGGGGGTCAAACAAGAGACCCAGTACTTC.

The chain is built from TRBV27 and TRBJ2-1; TRBD1 is a possible D gene (7 bases). Germline CDR1 is MNHEY and CDR2 is SMNVEV (reference sequence). V gave up 2 bases and J gave up 2 bases, with 13 bases separating them. The CDR3 extends over 16 amino acids. CDR3 nucleotides: TGTGCCAGCAGTTTAGGGCGGGACAGACCCTACAATGAGCAGTTCTTC. Its translation: CASSLGRDRPYNEQFF.

This chain links TRBV5-1 with TRBJ2-2, with TRBD2 identical over 7 bases. With 0 bases clipped from V and 6 bases from J, the junction kept 11 bases outside the gene matches. Germline CDR1 is SGHRS and CDR2 is YFSETQ. The CDR3 is 17 residues long. CDR3 DNA sequence: TGCGCCAGCAGCTTGGTCGGGGAGGGAAGTGGCGCCGGGGAGCTGTTTTTT. It translates to CASSLVGEGSGAGELFF.

This chain uses TRBV9 with TRBJ1-2; unclear D gene. Germline V gives CDR1 SGDLS, CDR2 YYNGEE. V was trimmed by 0 bases and J by 3 bases, leaving 15 bases between them. This CDR3 contains 16 residues. In nucleotides, the CDR3 is TGTGCCAGCAGCGTAGGACGAGATGCAGGATACTATGGCTACACCTTC. It is translated as CASSVGRDAGYYGYTF.

The rearrangement joins TRBV6-5 to TRBJ1-4; D gene unclear. Between the trimmed V and J ends, which lost 7 bases and 7 bases, there was a span of 19 bases. Germline V gives CDR1 MNHEY, CDR2 SVGAGI. CDR3 length equals 15 residues. The chain's CDR3 is CASTLLSGRREKLFF. The CDR3 DNA follows: TGTGCCAGCACCTTACTCAGCGGGCGTCGTGAAAAACTGTTTTTT.

CDR3 bases: TGCGCCAGCAGCTTGGTCGGGGGGAGCACAGATACGCAGTATTTT. This gives the protein CASSLVGGSTDTQYF. The chain links TRBV5-1 to TRBJ2-3; 7 nucleotides agree with TRBD2. CDR1 is SGHRS and CDR2 is YFSETQ in the germline V gene. After removal of 0 bases from V and 0 bases from J, the junction contained 1 base not matched to a gene. This CDR3 is built from 15 residues.

The chain combines TRBV28 with TRBJ1-1; weak D call: TRBD1 (5 bases). Germline CDR1 MDHEN, CDR2 SYDVKM. The germline V and J ends were trimmed by 1 base and 6 bases, with 12 bases remaining between them. The CDR3 is 14 amino acids. The chain's CDR3 is CASSLYRKVAEAFF. CDR3 coding DNA: TGTGCCAGCAGTTTATACAGGAAAGTCGCTGAAGCTTTCTTT.

The chain carries TRBV28 and TRBJ1-2, with a weak D call TRBD1 (5 bases). The CDR3 is 14 amino acids. Trimming stripped 6 bases from V and 0 bases from J, with 11 bases between. Germline assignment: CDR1 MDHEN and CDR2 SYDVKM. CDR3 loop: CASRKDRSNYGYTF. The CDR3 nucleotides read TGTGCCAGCAGAAAAGACAGATCTAACTATGGCTACACCTTC.

The CDR3, as DNA: TGTGCCAGTACCCCTCAACGGGGGGCCTACGAGCAGTACTTC. As protein: CASTPQRGAYEQYF. The chain links TRBV19 to TRBJ2-7; 7 bases line up with TRBD2. The CDR3 consists of 14 residues. Germline V gene lookup returns CDR1 LNHDA and CDR2 SQIVND (reference sequence). V gave up 7 bases and J gave up 2 bases; unmatched junction bases: 8.

This clone appeared a few times. The CDR3 coding sequence is TGTGCCAGCAGTGAGGGACATCGAGCCTACGAGCAGTACTTC. It is translated as CASSEGHRAYEQYF. The V gene is TRBV6-1, the J gene TRBJ2-7; D perhaps matches TRBD1 (6 bases). Trimming took off 3 bases at V and 2 bases at J, with 11 bases between the two ends. CDR1 and CDR2 (germline): MNHNS, SASEGT. This CDR3 has 14 amino acids.

This clone appeared once. This sequence joins TRBV11-2 and TRBJ1-2, with 7 bases that match TRBD1. The germline gives CDR1 SGHAT, CDR2 FQNNGV. Losses at the gene ends were 1 base for V and 5 bases for J; bases not matched to a gene: 7. CDR3 length: 15 residues. Here the CDR3 reads CASSLGTGRGYGYTF. As DNA, the CDR3 is TGTGCCAGCAGCTTAGGGACAGGACGGGGGTATGGCTACACCTTC.

The chain couples TRBV27 to TRBJ2-7, with TRBD1 matching 10 bases. The germline CDR1 and CDR2 sequences are MNHEY and SMNVEV (reference sequence). The CDR3 length is 15 residues. J lost 3 bases, V lost 6 bases, and 8 bases had no gene match. CDR3 residues: CASSSYGTGVYEQYF. The CDR3 region has the DNA TGTGCCAGCAGCTCCTACGGGACAGGGGTCTACGAGCAGTACTTC.

The chain employs TRBV5-1 and TRBJ1-2; D is perhaps TRBD1 (5 bases). CDR1 SGHRS and CDR2 YFSETQ come from the germline V gene. Between the trimmed V and J ends, which lost 0 bases and 4 bases, there was a span of 7 bases. The CDR3 has 13 amino acids. This CDR3 reads CASSLDQGYGYTF. In nucleotides, the CDR3 is TGCGCCAGCAGCTTGGATCAGGGCTATGGCTACACCTTC.

The genes are TRBV10-3 and TRBJ2-7; 7 nucleotides line up with TRBD1. From germline, CDR1 is ENHRY and CDR2 SYGVKD. V was pared by 0 bases and J by 6 bases, with 8 bases of the junction left unmatched. CDR3 size: 15 residues. The CDR3 spells CAISESFGTAGEQYF. The CDR3 region has the DNA TGTGCCATCAGTGAGTCGTTTGGGACAGCCGGCGAGCAGTACTTC.

CDR3: CASSGQQGPQETQYF. Here the CDR3 DNA reads TGCGCCAGCAGCGGACAACAGGGGCCTCAAGAGACCCAGTACTTC. The chain carries TRBV5-1 and TRBJ2-5, with 7 bases matching TRBD1. Unmatched junction bases numbered 8, after V lost 4 bases and J lost 2 bases. Germline lookup yields CDR1 SGHRS and CDR2 YFSETQ. The CDR3 contains 15 residues.

In its sample, this clone was seen once. The CDR3 bases are TGTGCCATCAGTTCCGGGACAGGATTTAGATACACTGAAGCTTTCTTT. Amino acids: CAISSGTGFRYTEAFF. The chain links TRBV10-3 to TRBJ1-1; 8 bases fit TRBD1. V was clipped by 5 bases and J by 3 bases; unmatched bases: 11. This CDR3 comprises 16 residues. Germline loops: CDR1 ENHRY, CDR2 SYGVKD.

The chain carries TRBV5-5 and TRBJ2-5; D may be TRBD1 (6 bases). Trimming stripped 2 bases from V and 2 bases from J, with 13 bases between. This CDR3 contains 15 residues. CDR1 is SGHKS and CDR2 is YYEKEE in the germline V gene (reference sequence). The CDR3 sequence is CASSFRTDQQETQYF. For the CDR3, the DNA is TGTGCCAGCAGCTTTAGGACAGATCAGCAAGAGACCCAGTACTTC.

This chain joins TRBV19 and TRBJ1-1; tentative D call: TRBD1 (6 bases). The germline CDR1 and CDR2 sequences are LNHDA and SQIVND (reference sequence). The germline V and J ends were trimmed by 7 bases and 0 bases, with 15 bases remaining between them. The CDR3 loop spans 15 amino acids. The CDR3, as DNA: TGTGCCAGTAATACCCCCAGGGGTATGAACACTGAAGCTTTCTTT. Amino acids: CASNTPRGMNTEAFF.

This chain links TRBV15 with TRBJ1-5; D is uncertain. This CDR3 has 14 amino acids. V gave up 0 bases and J gave up 9 bases, with 12 bases separating them. Germline V gene lookup returns CDR1 LNHNV and CDR2 YYDKDF (reference sequence). The CDR3 region is CATSRDRQVRPQHF. In DNA form, the CDR3 reads TGTGCCACCAGCAGAGACAGGCAAGTGCGGCCCCAGCATTTT. The whole variable domain, filled in from reference TRBV15 and TRBJ1-5, reads DAMVIQNPRYQVTQFGKPVTLSCSQTLNHNVMYWYQQKSSQAPKLLFHYYDKDFNNEADTPDNFQSRRPNTSFCFLDIRSPGLGDTAMYLCATSRDRQVRPQHFGDGTRLSIL.

The chain carries TRBV28 and TRBJ2-2, with no clear D. V was clipped by 6 bases and J by 6 bases, with 11 bases between them. Germline V gives CDR1 MDHEN, CDR2 SYDVKM. The CDR3 is 13 amino acids. CDR3 in amino acids: CASRDRLAGELFF. In DNA, the CDR3 is TGTGCCAGCAGGGATCGACTGGCCGGGGAGCTGTTTTTT.

This chain links TRBV28 with TRBJ2-7; TRBD2 matches 8 bases. Germline V gene sequence: CDR1 MDHEN, CDR2 SYDVKM. The CDR3 extends over 17 amino acids. The J segment lost 3 bases and the V segment lost 6 bases, leaving 16 bases of the junction unmatched. CDR3 bases: TGTGCCAGCAGATCGACTAGCGCGGGGGCTATCCTCTACGAGCAGTACTTC. It yields the protein CASRSTSAGAILYEQYF.

The J gene is TRBJ2-7, the V gene TRBV10-3; D is possibly TRBD2 (6 bases). Trimming shortened V by 2 bases and J by 7 bases, and 27 bases separated the two germline ends. Germline V lookup: CDR1 ENHRY, CDR2 SYGVKD. The CDR3 sequence is 18 residues long. The CDR3 nucleotides read TGTGCCATCAGTGAGGCGGAGGGTCGGGCAGCTACTTTGGTGGAGCAGTACTTC. Protein: CAISEAEGRAATLVEQYF.

The chain is built from TRBV10-1 and TRBJ2-5; 9 bases line up with TRBD2. CDR1 is WNHNN and CDR2 is SYGVQD in the germline V gene (reference sequence). The CDR3 consists of 15 residues. Losses at the gene ends were 2 bases for V and 2 bases for J; bases not matched to a gene: 3. This CDR3 reads CASSETSGPQETQYF. CDR3 nucleotide sequence: TGCGCCAGCAGTGAGACTAGCGGGCCTCAAGAGACCCAGTACTTC.

This chain joins TRBV7-9 and TRBJ2-1; 9 nucleotides align to TRBD1. V trimming: 4 bases; J trimming: 5 bases; junction bases outside the gene matches: 18. The CDR3 has 19 amino acids. Per the germline V gene, CDR1 is SEHNR and CDR2 is FQNEAQ (reference sequence). Here the CDR3 reads CASSSLRHRDRVGHNEQFF. For the CDR3, the DNA is TGTGCCAGCAGCTCCCTCCGACACCGGGACAGGGTGGGTCACAATGAGCAGTTCTTC.

The chain combines TRBV5-8 with TRBJ2-5; 9 nucleotides match TRBD1. The CDR3 covers 15 residues. J lost 4 bases, V lost 5 bases, and 9 bases had no gene match. The germline gives CDR1 SGHTS, CDR2 YDEGEE. The CDR3, as DNA: TGTGCCAGCAGGTCGGGACAGGGAGGCGGAGAGACCCAGTACTTC. It is translated as CASRSGQGGGETQYF.